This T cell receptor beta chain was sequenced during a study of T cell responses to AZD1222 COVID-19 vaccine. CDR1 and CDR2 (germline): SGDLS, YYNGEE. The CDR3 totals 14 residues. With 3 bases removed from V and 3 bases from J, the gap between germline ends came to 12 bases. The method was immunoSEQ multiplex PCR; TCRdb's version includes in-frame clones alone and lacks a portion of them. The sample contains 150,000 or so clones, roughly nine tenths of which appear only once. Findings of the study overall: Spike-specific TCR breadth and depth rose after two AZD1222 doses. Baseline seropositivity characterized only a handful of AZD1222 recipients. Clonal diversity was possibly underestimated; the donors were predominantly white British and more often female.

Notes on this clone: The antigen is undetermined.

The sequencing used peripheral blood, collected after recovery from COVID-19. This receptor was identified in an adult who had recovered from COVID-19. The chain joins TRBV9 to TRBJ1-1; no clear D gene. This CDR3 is CASSGAYQDTEAFF. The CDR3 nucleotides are TGTGCCAGCAGCGGTGCATATCAGGACACTGAAGCTTTCTTT.